Presented here are 25 T cell receptor beta chains from one specimen sequenced in a study of blood T cell repertoires in COVID-19. The data were produced by immunoSEQ multiplex PCR, yet TCRdb's version contains in-frame clones alone and is incomplete. This sample yields around 270,000 clones, of which roughly 80% are seen a single time; approximately 14% belongs to the top ten. Sample: peripheral blood. The source is a person aged 65 to 85 with COVID-19, enrolled during active disease.

The CDR3 here is CASSWDRVPDTQYF. The DNA for the CDR3 is TGTGCCAGCAGCTGGGACAGGGTCCCAGATACGCAGTATTTT. This sequence joins TRBV7-8 and TRBJ2-3, with 9 bases lining up with TRBD1. This CDR3 is 14 amino acids long. The V and J ends lost 4 bases and 4 bases, in that order; junction bases with no gene match: 3. Germline CDR1 SGHVS, CDR2 FQNEAQ.

This clone was found a few times. The rearrangement uses TRBV29-1 and TRBJ2-5; the D gene is possibly TRBD1 (5 bases). CDR1 and CDR2 from the germline V gene are SQVTM and ANQGSEA. The CDR3 covers 14 residues. V was shortened by 2 bases and J by 2 bases, with 12 bases between the two germline ends. The CDR3 nucleotides read TGCAGCGTTGAAATGTCCAGGGAACAAGAGACCCAGTACTTC. It encodes CSVEMSREQETQYF.

The chain employs TRBV2 and TRBJ2-7, with 7 bases that match TRBD2. CDR1 and CDR2 from the germline V gene are SNHLY and FYNNEI. The CDR3 consists of 15 residues. V was clipped by 6 bases and J by 0 bases; unmatched bases: 8. The CDR3 protein is CASRPLSGASYEQYF. The CDR3 DNA reads as TGTGCCAGCAGGCCCTTGAGCGGGGCCTCCTACGAGCAGTACTTC.

The chain links TRBV6-5 to TRBJ2-7; TRBD1 might be the D (5 bases). Looked up from germline, CDR1 is MNHEY and CDR2 is SVGAGI. The ends were cut back, 6 bases at V and 3 bases at J, with 12 bases in the middle. The CDR3 has 13 amino acids. CDR3 sequence (DNA): TGTGCCAGCAGAGCGACAGATTACTACGAGCAGTACTTC. It encodes CASRATDYYEQYF.

The gene calls are TRBV11-1 and TRBJ2-1; tentatively, D is TRBD1 (7 bases). The CDR3 runs 15 residues. Germline V gene data show CDR1 as SGHAT and CDR2 as FQDESV (reference sequence). Trimming pared 4 bases from V and 7 bases from J, leaving 17 bases between. The CDR3 coding sequence is TGTGCCAGCAGCTCCAGGGGGGAAACGCGGAATGAGCAGTTCTTC. It yields the protein CASSSRGETRNEQFF. Full variable domain (remainder filled in from reference TRBV11-1 and TRBJ2-1): EAEVAQSPRYKITEKSQAVAFWCDPISGHATLYWYRQILGQGPELLVQFQDESVVDDSQLPKDRFSAERLKGVDSTLKIQPAELGDSAMYLCASSSRGETRNEQFFGPGTRLTVL.

The chain links TRBV5-6 to TRBJ1-2; 8 nucleotides line up with TRBD1. Unmatched junction bases numbered 8, after V lost 3 bases and J lost 7 bases. Germline V gives CDR1 SGHDT, CDR2 YYEEEE. CDR3 length: 14 amino acids. The CDR3 nucleotides are TGTGCCAGCAGCTCATGGGGGACAGGAATTGGCTACACCTTC. It is translated as CASSSWGTGIGYTF.

This chain links TRBV25-1 with TRBJ1-3; perhaps TRBD1 as D (6 bases). There are 16 residues in the CDR3. Germline assignment: CDR1 MGHDK and CDR2 SYGVNS. Trimming removed 9 bases from V and 0 bases from J, with 18 bases in between. This chain's CDR3 is CASRGGRPYSGNTIYF. The DNA of the CDR3 is TGTGCCAGTAGGGGGGGGCGCCCGTACTCTGGAAACACCATATATTTT.

The chain couples TRBV4-1 to TRBJ1-4; 11 positions match TRBD1. Germline V gene sequence: CDR1 MGHRA, CDR2 YSYEKL. The CDR3 consists of 15 residues. Unmatched junction bases numbered 3, after V lost 4 bases and J lost 5 bases. This CDR3 reads CASSPRDRGNEKLFF. DNA of the CDR3: TGCGCCAGCAGCCCCCGGGACAGGGGGAATGAAAAACTGTTTTTT.

This chain joins TRBV19 and TRBJ1-4; 7 bases are a match to TRBD1. The CDR3 has 15 amino acids. In germline, CDR1 is LNHDA, CDR2 SQIVND (reference sequence). Trimming at V came to 3 bases and at J to 6 bases, leaving 7 bases not matched to a gene. The CDR3 spells CASSIWRQGHEKLFF. The CDR3, as DNA: TGTGCCAGTAGTATTTGGAGACAGGGCCATGAAAAACTGTTTTTT.

The rearrangement joins TRBV5-1 to TRBJ2-1; 11 bases agree with TRBD2. Losses at the gene ends were 4 bases for V and 0 bases for J; bases not matched to a gene: 3. CDR1 is SGHRS and CDR2 is YFSETQ in the germline V gene. CDR3 size: 16 residues. The CDR3 loop is CASSTSGGSSYNEQFF. DNA of the CDR3: TGCGCCAGCAGCACTAGCGGGGGAAGCTCCTACAATGAGCAGTTCTTC.

The CDR3 sequence is CAISPGLGSTDTQYF. In DNA, the CDR3 is TGTGCCATCAGTCCGGGACTAGGAAGCACAGATACGCAGTATTTT. J is TRBJ2-3 and V is TRBV10-3; 8 nucleotides align to TRBD2. The germline V gene has CDR1 ENHRY and CDR2 SYGVKD. Trimming took 5 bases from V and 0 from J; bases not matched to a gene: 4. The CDR3 loop spans 15 amino acids.

The chain carries TRBV5-5 and TRBJ2-3, with TRBD2 as a possible D gene (5 bases). This CDR3 spans 16 amino acids. Germline V gene lookup returns CDR1 SGHKS and CDR2 YYEKEE (reference sequence). V lost 4 bases, J lost 0 bases, and 15 bases lay in between. The CDR3 here is CASSTSGAKSTDTQYF. The CDR3 nucleotides read TGTGCCAGCAGCACAAGCGGAGCTAAGAGCACAGATACGCAGTATTTT.

This rearrangement joins TRBV19 to TRBJ1-6; no firm D call. V shed 1 base and J shed 0 bases, with 10 bases lying between them. The CDR3 length is 17 residues. CDR1 and CDR2 (germline): LNHDA, SQIVND (reference sequence). CDR3 coding DNA: TGTGCCAGTAGTATAGGGGCAGGAAGCTCCTATAATTCACCCCTCCACTTT. Translating gives CASSIGAGSSYNSPLHF.

The chain links TRBV6-5 to TRBJ2-5; D is uncertain. CDR3 length equals 13 residues. The V end was cut by 0 bases, the J end by 5 bases, with 7 bases between. The germline gives CDR1 MNHEY, CDR2 SVGAGI. In DNA, the CDR3 is TGTGCCAGCAGTTACTCCAGTGGCGAGACCCAGTACTTC. Translating it yields CASSYSSGETQYF.

The chain recombines TRBV29-1 with TRBJ2-3; perhaps TRBD1 as D (7 bases). The CDR3 runs 12 residues. Germline V gene data show CDR1 as SQVTM and CDR2 as ANQGSEA. The V and J ends lost 7 bases and 4 bases respectively, with 12 bases between them. The CDR3 DNA reads TGCAGCGGCCGCAGGGGGGCAGATACGCAGTATTTT. It is translated as CSGRRGADTQYF.

V usage is TRBV7-2 and J usage is TRBJ2-7, with D uncertain. Trimming shortened V by 4 bases and J by 5 bases, and 6 bases separated the two germline ends. Germline V CDR1 and CDR2: SGHTA, FQGNSA. This CDR3 region has 11 residues. In DNA, the CDR3 is TGTGCCAGCAGCTCAGTTGACGAGCAGTACTTC. Residues: CASSSVDEQYF.

The V call is TRBV3-1 (or the pseudogene TRBV3-2), the J call TRBJ1-5; 8 nucleotides line up with TRBD1. This CDR3 region has 17 residues. Germline loops: CDR1 LGHDT, CDR2 YNNKEL (reference sequence). V lost 3 bases, J lost 0 bases, and 7 bases stayed unmatched. The CDR3 sequence is CASSQSTGGPSNQPQHF. The CDR3 DNA reads TGTGCCAGCAGCCAGAGCACAGGGGGTCCTAGCAATCAGCCCCAGCATTTT.

This sequence joins TRBV4-1 and TRBJ1-5; D gene unclear. The V and J ends lost 0 bases and 6 bases respectively, with 12 bases between them. Germline CDR1 and CDR2: MGHRA and YSYEKL. This CDR3 is built from 15 residues. The CDR3 region is CASSQERSISQPQHF. For the CDR3, the DNA is TGCGCCAGCAGCCAAGAGCGAAGTATAAGTCAGCCCCAGCATTTT.

CDR3 amino acids: CASSIRGNNQPQHF. The DNA of the CDR3 is TGTGCCAGTAGTATTCGGGGGAACAATCAGCCCCAGCATTTT. The chain is built from TRBV19 and TRBJ1-5; D might be TRBD1 (5 bases). This CDR3 contains 14 residues. Deletions cut 3 bases from V and 3 bases from J, with 9 bases between. Germline V CDR1 and CDR2: LNHDA, SQIVND (reference sequence).

This clone was picked up a small number of times. V usage is TRBV27 and J usage is TRBJ2-3; maybe TRBD1 (6 bases). CDR1 and CDR2 (germline): MNHEY, SMNVEV (reference sequence). CDR3 length: 17 residues. V was cut by 5 bases and J by 0 bases, with 18 bases left in between. The chain's CDR3 is CASSRYPGQTSTDTQYF. CDR3 in DNA: TGTGCCAGCAGTCGCTATCCCGGACAGACTAGCACAGATACGCAGTATTTT.

The chain is built from TRBV19 and TRBJ1-4, with TRBD1 matching over 7 bases. CDR1 and CDR2 (germline): LNHDA, SQIVND (reference sequence). V trimming: 6 bases; J trimming: 8 bases; junction bases outside the gene matches: 12. This CDR3 region has 15 residues. CDR3 sequence reads: CASRGAGQGDEKLFF. CDR3 DNA sequence: TGTGCCAGTAGAGGGGCCGGGCAGGGGGACGAAAAACTGTTTTTT.

The chain recombines TRBV19 with TRBJ1-5; 7 bases line up with TRBD1. The length of the CDR3 is 13 residues. V lost 9 bases to trimming and J lost 2 bases; unmatched junction nucleotides: 4. CDR1 and CDR2 (germline): LNHDA, SQIVND (reference sequence). CDR3 sequence (DNA): TGTGCCAGCCTTGACAGGGGCAATCAGCCCCAGCATTTT. It translates to CASLDRGNQPQHF.

This clone was found once. The V gene is TRBV7-8, the J gene TRBJ1-5; tentatively, D is TRBD1 (5 bases). The CDR3 loop spans 14 amino acids. The germline V gene has CDR1 SGHVS and CDR2 FQNEAQ. V lost 5 bases and J 5 bases, leaving 13 bases between the germline ends. This chain's CDR3 is CASSQRTSHQPQHF. The CDR3, as DNA: TGTGCCAGCAGCCAGAGGACATCACATCAGCCCCAGCATTTT. The full variable domain, its missing parts supplied by reference TRBV7-8 and TRBJ1-5, is GAGVSQSPRYKVAKRGQDVALRCDPISGHVSLFWYQQALGQGPEFLTYFQNEAQLDKSGLPSDRFFAERPEGSVSTLKIQRTQQEDSAVYLCASSQRTSHQPQHFGDGTRLSIL.

The chain combines TRBV10-3 with TRBJ1-1; D remains ambiguous. The CDR3 length is 13 residues. Trimming pared 0 bases from V and 8 bases from J, leaving 10 bases between. Germline-derived CDR1 and CDR2 are ENHRY and SYGVKD. The CDR3 spells CAISESPQSEAFF. The DNA of the CDR3 is TGTGCCATCAGTGAGTCTCCCCAGTCAGAAGCTTTCTTT.

The rearrangement joins TRBV7-3 to TRBJ2-1, with 8 bases fitting TRBD1. The CDR3 runs to 16 residues. Per germline, CDR1 SGHTA and CDR2 FQGTGA. Unmatched junction bases numbered 9, after V lost 2 bases and J lost 6 bases. The DNA of the CDR3 is TGTGCCAGCAGCTTAGGGCCAGGACAGGGCTTCAATGAGCAGTTCTTC. Its protein is CASSLGPGQGFNEQFF.